These 27 T cell receptor beta chains were all obtained from the same sample, sequenced in a study of blood T cell repertoires in COVID-19. TCRdb's table, derived via immunoSEQ multiplex PCR, lists solely in-frame clones and lacks some. The sample includes around 150,000 clones, approximately 84% of them seen just once. Material: PBMCs or T cells enriched from blood (not recorded which). These receptors all come from a woman aged 50 to 65 with acute COVID-19.

This clone was seen a single time. V and J are TRBV25-1 and TRBJ2-7, with D maybe TRBD2 (5 bases). The V end was cut by 1 base, the J end by 2 bases, with 6 bases between. Germline CDR1 MGHDK, CDR2 SYGVNS. The CDR3 consists of 13 residues. The CDR3 is CASSEFGTYEQYF. The CDR3 DNA reads as TGTGCCAGCAGTGAATTCGGGACCTACGAGCAGTACTTC.

The chain carries TRBV5-8 and TRBJ2-7; TRBD1 aligns across 8 bases. The ends lost 4 bases at V and 2 bases at J; junction bases unmatched: 5. CDR1 is SGHTS and CDR2 is YDEGEE in the germline V gene. This CDR3 has 14 residues. CDR3 region: CASSGTGFTYEQYF. In DNA, the CDR3 is TGTGCCAGCAGCGGGACAGGTTTCACCTACGAGCAGTACTTC.

The chain joins TRBV7-2 to TRBJ2-5; the D gene is possibly TRBD2 (6 bases). Germline V gene sequence: CDR1 SGHTA, CDR2 FQGNSA. Trimming left V 1 base short and J 5 bases short, with 26 bases between. The CDR3 consists of 19 residues. CDR3 sequence reads: CASSLDLLAVRKGRETQYF. The CDR3 DNA follows: TGTGCCAGCAGCTTAGATCTTTTGGCAGTCAGAAAAGGGAGGGAGACCCAGTACTTC.

The rearrangement joins TRBV5-1 to TRBJ1-3; D remains unclear. Germline V gene sequence: CDR1 SGHRS, CDR2 YFSETQ. Deletions cut 3 bases from V and 0 bases from J, with 13 bases between. CDR3 length: 16 amino acids. The CDR3 DNA sequence: TGCGCCAGCAGCTCGGGGAACAGCGCCTCTGGAAACACCATATATTTT. It specifies CASSSGNSASGNTIYF.

The chain couples TRBV7-8 to TRBJ2-1, with TRBD1 as a possible D gene (5 bases). The germline gives CDR1 SGHVS, CDR2 FQNEAQ. The CDR3 has 13 residues. V shed 3 bases and J shed 8 bases, with 11 bases lying between them. This CDR3 reads CASSFVGVHEQFF. The CDR3 coding sequence is TGTGCCAGCAGCTTCGTAGGGGTCCATGAGCAGTTCTTC.

The V call is TRBV14, the J call TRBJ1-1; D not certain. The ends were cut back, 0 bases at V and 11 bases at J, with 13 bases in the middle. Germline CDR1 SGHDN, CDR2 FVKESK. The CDR3 totals 13 residues. The CDR3 spells CASSQENRFLAFF. The CDR3 DNA reads as TGTGCCAGCAGCCAAGAGAACAGATTTTTGGCTTTCTTT.

The rearrangement uses TRBV27 and TRBJ2-1, with 11 nucleotides matching TRBD2. The CDR3 runs 14 residues. The ends lost 4 bases at V and 15 bases at J; junction bases unmatched: 11. Germline loops: CDR1 MNHEY, CDR2 SMNVEV (reference sequence). The CDR3 bases are TGTGCCAGCAGTTCGGGACTAGCGGCTTCCCGCCCGTTCTTC. It translates to CASSSGLAASRPFF.

DNA of the CDR3: TGTGCCAGCAGCCTTCTAGCGAGGGAGCAGTACTTC. This translates into CASSLLAREQYF. This sequence joins TRBV28 and TRBJ2-7; a weak D match, TRBD2 (6 bases). Germline lookup yields CDR1 MDHEN and CDR2 SYDVKM. V lost 6 bases, J lost 7 bases, and 13 bases lay in between. The CDR3 length is 12 residues.

Here the CDR3 reads CATSDLGGVNTGELFF. The CDR3 bases are TGTGCCACCAGTGATTTGGGAGGGGTCAACACCGGGGAGCTGTTTTTT. The chain carries TRBV24-1 and TRBJ2-2, with D possibly being TRBD2 (6 bases). The CDR3 has 16 amino acids. V lost 0 bases to trimming and J lost 2 bases, with 9 bases between them. Germline V gives CDR1 KGHDR, CDR2 SFDVKD.

The chain recombines TRBV20-1 with TRBJ1-4; D unclear. V lost 7 bases, J lost 7 bases, and 10 bases lay in between. The CDR3 is 11 amino acids. The germline gives CDR1 DFQATT, CDR2 SNEGSKA (reference sequence). CDR3 coding DNA: TGCAGTGTTCAGGCTTCTGAAAAACTGTTTTTT. It codes for CSVQASEKLFF.

The chain combines TRBV7-8 with TRBJ2-1; D is perhaps TRBD2 (6 bases). This CDR3 region has 16 residues. The V end lost 1 base, the J end lost 8 bases, and 18 bases lay between the germline ends. Germline CDR1 is SGHVS and CDR2 is FQNEAQ. CDR3 DNA sequence: TGTGCCAGCAGCTTAGAGGGACGACTAGTCCGTCATGAGCAGTTCTTC. Amino acids: CASSLEGRLVRHEQFF.

V usage is TRBV7-9 and J usage is TRBJ1-1; D perhaps matches TRBD1 (5 bases). The germline V and J ends were trimmed by 6 bases and 5 bases, with 10 bases remaining between them. The CDR3 runs 12 residues. Germline V lookup: CDR1 SEHNR, CDR2 FQNEAQ (reference sequence). The CDR3 loop is CASRAGETEAFF. The CDR3 DNA sequence: TGTGCCAGCAGAGCGGGGGAAACTGAAGCTTTCTTT.

This chain joins TRBV11-3 and TRBJ1-2; 7 bases line up with TRBD1. The CDR3 is 16 residues long. The V gene end was trimmed by 5 bases and the J gene end by 4 bases; junction bases not matched to a gene: 13. Germline V gene lookup returns CDR1 SGHNT and CDR2 YENEEA. CDR3 coding DNA: TGTGCCAGCAGCCTACAAGGGGGACAGTACCCCTATGGCTACACCTTC. This sequence encodes CASSLQGGQYPYGYTF. The whole variable domain, filled in from reference TRBV11-3 and TRBJ1-2, reads EAGVVQSPRYKIIEKKQPVAFWCNPISGHNTLYWYLQNLGQGPELLIRYENEEAVDDSQLPKDRFSAERLKGVDSTLKIQPAELGDSAVYLCASSLQGGQYPYGYTFGSGTRLTVV.

The chain uses TRBV7-9 and TRBJ1-2; no clear D. Germline-derived CDR1 and CDR2 are SEHNR and FQNEAQ (reference sequence). V gave up 2 bases and J gave up 2 bases, with 9 bases separating them. The CDR3 contains 14 residues. DNA for the CDR3: TGTGCCAGCAGCTTATTCACGGGGAACTATGGCTACACCTTC. This sequence encodes CASSLFTGNYGYTF.

The chain joins TRBV6-5 to TRBJ1-2; D perhaps matches TRBD1 (5 bases). Germline lookup yields CDR1 MNHEY and CDR2 SVGAGI. V lost 0 bases, J lost 5 bases, and 10 bases lay in between. The CDR3 runs 14 residues. The CDR3 is CASSYSAGRYGYTF. CDR3 sequence (DNA): TGTGCCAGCAGTTACTCGGCAGGGAGGTATGGCTACACCTTC.

The chain carries TRBV7-9 and TRBJ2-1; 15 bases agree with TRBD2. The junction had 6 bases not matched to a gene; V was cut back by 4 bases and J by 5 bases. CDR3 length: 17 amino acids. Germline loops: CDR1 SEHNR, CDR2 FQNEAQ (reference sequence). CDR3 region: CASSSGTSGRKNNEQFF. CDR3 in DNA: TGTGCCAGCAGCTCAGGGACTAGCGGGAGGAAGAACAATGAGCAGTTCTTC. The full variable domain, its missing parts supplied by reference TRBV7-9 and TRBJ2-1, is DTGVSQNPRHKITKRGQNVTFRCDPISEHNRLYWYRQTLGQGPEFLTYFQNEAQLEKSRLLSDRFSAERPKGSFSTLEIQRTEQGDSAMYLCASSSGTSGRKNNEQFFGPGTRLTVL.

V gene TRBV9 combines with J gene TRBJ2-2, with 7 bases lining up with TRBD1. With 6 bases clipped from V and 3 bases from J, the junction kept 5 bases outside the gene matches. This CDR3 contains 14 residues. Germline CDR1 reads SGDLS; CDR2 reads YYNGEE. The CDR3 DNA sequence: TGTGCCAGCACAAGACAGGGACACACCGGGGAGCTGTTTTTT. Amino acids: CASTRQGHTGELFF.

The gene calls are TRBV28 and TRBJ2-7, with 9 bases fitting TRBD1. The trim removed 4 bases at V and 0 bases at J, leaving 10 bases unmatched. CDR3 size: 17 residues. Germline values: CDR1 MDHEN, CDR2 SYDVKM. CDR3 amino acids: CASSSPSGTGSSYEQYF. For the CDR3, the DNA is TGTGCCAGCAGTTCCCCATCCGGGACAGGGAGCTCCTACGAGCAGTACTTC.

The chain couples TRBV6-5 to TRBJ2-2; D possibly corresponds to TRBD2 (6 bases). V lost 7 bases to trimming and J lost 3 bases, with 15 bases between them. Germline CDR1 MNHEY, CDR2 SVGAGI. The CDR3 covers 15 residues. CDR3 nucleotide sequence: TGTGCCAGCACCCGGGGCGGGATGGACACCGGGGAGCTGTTTTTT. It is translated as CASTRGGMDTGELFF.

The V call is TRBV11-3, the J call TRBJ2-3; 13 nucleotides line up with TRBD2. The CDR3 is made up of 16 amino acids. V gave up 5 bases and J gave up 4 bases; unmatched junction bases: 6. Germline CDR1 reads SGHNT; CDR2 reads YENEEA. CDR3 DNA sequence: TGTGCCAGCAGCGCCAGACTAGCGGGAGGTTCAGATACGCAGTATTTT. Its protein product is CASSARLAGGSDTQYF.

The V and J genes are TRBV19 and TRBJ1-3; 11 bases map to TRBD1. This CDR3 spans 15 amino acids. Per the germline V gene, CDR1 is LNHDA and CDR2 is SQIVND (reference sequence). Losses at the gene ends were 11 bases for V and 7 bases for J; bases not matched to a gene: 13. CDR3 DNA sequence: TGTGCCGGGAAGGGGGACAGGGGGACTTGGAACACCATATATTTT. Translation gives CAGKGDRGTWNTIYF.

The V and J genes are TRBV9 and TRBJ2-2; 7 nucleotides line up with TRBD1. V lost 4 bases and J lost 3; bases outside the gene matches: 6. Germline V gives CDR1 SGDLS, CDR2 YYNGEE. This CDR3 comprises 15 residues. CDR3 sequence: CASSKRGRDTGELFF. CDR3 DNA sequence: TGTGCCAGCAGCAAAAGGGGGCGGGACACCGGGGAGCTGTTTTTT.

Note on this clone: The sample has other DNA sequences that encode this CDR3 too. V gene TRBV3-1 (or the pseudogene TRBV3-2) combines with J gene TRBJ2-7; D remains ambiguous. The V end lost 0 bases, the J end lost 6 bases, and 6 bases lay between the germline ends. This CDR3 is 12 amino acids long. Per the germline V gene, CDR1 is LGHDT and CDR2 is YNNKEL (reference sequence). The CDR3 protein is CASSQDLSEQYF. In DNA, the CDR3 is TGTGCCAGCAGCCAAGATCTAAGCGAGCAGTACTTC.

The chain combines TRBV7-8 with TRBJ1-2; 7 bases line up with TRBD1. The CDR3 consists of 17 residues. The germline CDR1 and CDR2 sequences are SGHVS and FQNEAQ. With 3 bases clipped from V and 2 bases from J, the junction kept 12 bases outside the gene matches. CDR3 DNA: TGTGCCAGCAGCTTGGGTGGTGTGGGGACAGCAAACTATGGCTACACCTTC. This codes for CASSLGGVGTANYGYTF.

The chain joins TRBV19 to TRBJ2-5; D may be TRBD1 (6 bases). The CDR3 has 16 residues. The V gene lost 5 bases and the J gene lost 1 base, with 17 bases spanning the gap. Germline loops: CDR1 LNHDA, CDR2 SQIVND (reference sequence). The CDR3 DNA sequence: TGTGCCAGTAGTCGAGGGACATTAACCATCCAAGAGACCCAGTACTTC. Translating it yields CASSRGTLTIQETQYF.

The rearrangement uses TRBV7-9 and TRBJ1-4, with TRBD1 identical over 7 bases. Per the germline V gene, CDR1 is SEHNR and CDR2 is FQNEAQ (reference sequence). Trimming cost V 2 bases and J 10 bases; bases outside gene matches: 7. The CDR3 totals 14 residues. CDR3 amino acids: CASSLQRGQTKLFF. CDR3 sequence (DNA): TGTGCCAGCAGCTTACAGAGGGGGCAAACAAAACTGTTTTTT.

The chain has TRBV11-2 and TRBJ1-6; D not certain. This CDR3 has 16 residues. CDR1 SGHAT and CDR2 FQNNGV come from the germline V gene. V lost 1 base and J lost 8, with 15 bases in between. In DNA, the CDR3 is TGTGCCAGCAGCTTAGTCGTCGACTATCTTGATTCACCCCTCCACTTT. It encodes CASSLVVDYLDSPLHF. The whole variable domain, filled in from reference TRBV11-2 and TRBJ1-6, reads EAGVAQSPRYKIIEKRQSVAFWCNPISGHATLYWYQQILGQGPKLLIQFQNNGVVDDSQLPKDRFSAERLKGVDSTLKIQPAKLEDSAVYLCASSLVVDYLDSPLHFGNGTRLTVT.